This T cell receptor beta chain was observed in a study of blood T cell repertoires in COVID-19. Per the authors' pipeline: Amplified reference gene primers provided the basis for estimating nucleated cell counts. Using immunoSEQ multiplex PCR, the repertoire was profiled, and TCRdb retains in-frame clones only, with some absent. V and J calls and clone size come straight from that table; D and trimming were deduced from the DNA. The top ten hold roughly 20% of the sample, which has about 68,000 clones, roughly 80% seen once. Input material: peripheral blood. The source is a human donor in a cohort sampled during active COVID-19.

CDR3 in DNA: TGTGCCAGCAGTGAAGATCCGGGGACAGTCTATGGCTACACCTTC. Protein sequence: CASSEDPGTVYGYTF. V and J are TRBV6-1 and TRBJ1-2; 7 nucleotides match TRBD1. Germline values: CDR1 MNHNS, CDR2 SASEGT. The CDR3 spans 15 residues. V was clipped by 1 base and J by 4 bases; unmatched bases: 6.